The 26 T cell receptor beta chains presented below share a single source sample, sequenced in a study of T cell repertoires in cytomegalovirus infection. TCRdb called the reads again in MiXCR, with one record for every CDR3 protein. The sample has roughly 570,000 distinct CDR3 sequences; under 45% are singletons. These receptors have no identified antigens. This specimen consisted of cultured PBMCs, obtained from culture after CMV antigen stimulation. All receptors come from a human donor in good health (CMV status not recorded). Some clones in this sample may be carry-over from other donors' samples.

The V and J genes are TRBV7-8 and TRBJ2-3, with TRBD2 identical over 12 bases. The germline V gene encodes CDR1 SGHVS and CDR2 FQNEAQ. With V trimmed by 4 bases and J by 2 bases, 4 bases remained unmatched. This CDR3 has 16 residues. In nucleotides, the CDR3 is TGTGCCAGCAGCTCGACTAGCGGGAGCCTCACAGATACGCAGTATTTT. This sequence encodes CASSSTSGSLTDTQYF.

The chain uses TRBV2 and TRBJ1-3; 9 positions agree with TRBD1. The V and J ends lost 9 bases and 4 bases, in that order; junction bases with no gene match: 4. The CDR3 is 13 amino acids. Germline loops: CDR1 SNHLY, CDR2 FYNNEI. The CDR3 region has the DNA TGTGCCAGTAAACAGGGGGCCGGAAACACCATATATTTT. Translated: CASKQGAGNTIYF.

This clonotype was counted only a few times. The V call is TRBV5-1, the J call TRBJ2-5; possible D gene TRBD2, 5 bases. Germline CDR1 SGHRS, CDR2 YFSETQ. V was pared by 4 bases and J by 2 bases, with 18 bases between. This CDR3 is 16 amino acids long. The CDR3 sequence is CASSLGFSGIQETQYF. CDR3 DNA: TGCGCCAGCAGCCTGGGCTTCTCCGGGATTCAAGAGACCCAGTACTTC.

This clonotype was observed a few times. The chain uses TRBV3-1 and TRBJ2-7; no clear D. Germline-derived CDR1 and CDR2 are LGHDT and YNNKEL (reference sequence). The CDR3 has 14 amino acids. Trimming cost V 4 bases and J 0 bases, with 10 bases left between them. CDR3 in DNA: TGTGCCAGCAGCCGACTGAGGAGCTCCTACGAGCAGTACTTC. Translated: CASSRLRSSYEQYF.

The V gene is TRBV7-8, the J gene TRBJ2-7; 8 positions match TRBD1. The CDR3 is 14 residues long. V shed 1 base, J shed 7 bases, and the junction held 6 bases outside the gene matches. In germline, CDR1 is SGHVS, CDR2 FQNEAQ. In DNA, the CDR3 is TGTGCCAGCAGCTTAGGGACAGGGACTGGTGAGCAGTACTTC. It translates to CASSLGTGTGEQYF.

The V call is TRBV2, the J call TRBJ1-2; 7 nucleotides match TRBD1. The V segment lost 1 base and the J segment 7 bases; nucleotides outside the gene matches: 6. Germline V gene data show CDR1 as SNHLY and CDR2 as FYNNEI. This CDR3 contains 14 residues. CDR3 amino acids: CASSEVGTVGGYTF. CDR3 DNA sequence: TGTGCCAGCAGTGAAGTCGGGACAGTCGGTGGCTACACCTTC. Full variable domain (outside the CDR3, taken from reference TRBV2 and TRBJ1-2): EPEVTQTPSHQVTQMGQEVILRCVPISNHLYFYWYRQILGQKVEFLVSFYNNEISEKSEIFDDQFSVERPDGSNFTLKIRSTKLEDSAMYFCASSEVGTVGGYTFGSGTRLTVV.

The chain couples TRBV19 to TRBJ2-1, with D unresolved. Looked up from germline, CDR1 is LNHDA and CDR2 is SQIVND (reference sequence). The CDR3 runs 17 residues. With 5 bases removed from V and 0 bases from J, the gap between germline ends came to 17 bases. The DNA of the CDR3 is TGTGCCAGTAGTGAATTTTATAGGGTCTTCTCCTACAATGAGCAGTTCTTC. It codes for CASSEFYRVFSYNEQFF.

This clonotype has just a few counts. This CDR3 reads CASSTVNSPLHF. The CDR3 DNA follows: TGTGCCAGTTCGACAGTTAATTCACCCCTCCACTTT. The chain joins TRBV7-2 to TRBJ1-6, with a tentative D call TRBD1 (5 bases). Trimming cost V 9 bases and J 6 bases, with 9 bases left between them. This CDR3 is 12 amino acids long. CDR1 and CDR2 (germline): SGHTA, FQGNSA.

The chain combines TRBV27 with TRBJ2-2, with 10 bases identical to TRBD1. The trim removed 3 bases at V and 5 bases at J, leaving 9 bases unmatched. There are 17 residues in the CDR3. Germline values: CDR1 MNHEY, CDR2 SMNVEV (reference sequence). The CDR3 nucleotides read TGTGCCAGCAGTTTTGTCGGAGGACAGGGGGGTACCGGGGAGCTGTTTTTT. This gives the protein CASSFVGGQGGTGELFF.

This clonotype occurred a few times. This chain uses TRBV7-6 with TRBJ2-2; D is unresolved. The V gene lost 3 bases and the J gene lost 5 bases, with 10 bases spanning the gap. CDR1 is SGHVS, CDR2 FNYEAQ, per germline. The CDR3 is made up of 14 amino acids. In DNA, the CDR3 is TGTGCCAGCAGCTTGCAGGTCCTAACCGGGGAGCTGTTTTTT. As protein: CASSLQVLTGELFF.

This clonotype has just a few counts. The V gene is TRBV7-2, the J gene TRBJ2-6; TRBD1 aligns across 9 bases. This CDR3 has 18 residues. V lost 5 bases and J lost 4; bases outside the gene matches: 12. Germline loops: CDR1 SGHTA, CDR2 FQGNSA. CDR3 protein: CASSTRGGQGTGANVLTF. The CDR3 DNA reads TGTGCCAGCAGCACTAGGGGGGGACAGGGTACAGGGGCCAACGTCCTGACTTTC. Drawing the rest from reference TRBV7-2 and TRBJ2-6, the complete variable domain is GAGVSQSPSNKVTEKGKDVELRCDPISGHTALYWYRQSLGQGLEFLIYFQGNSAPDKSGLPSDRFSAERTGGSVSTLTIQRTQQEDSAVYLCASSTRGGQGTGANVLTFGAGSRLTVL.

The chain combines TRBV27 with TRBJ1-2, with 9 bases lining up with TRBD1. The length of the CDR3 is 15 residues. Germline CDR1 and CDR2: MNHEY and SMNVEV (reference sequence). V trimming: 6 bases; J trimming: 3 bases; junction bases outside the gene matches: 8. CDR3 sequence (DNA): TGTGCCAGCAGCACGTACAGGGGGCCCTACTATGGCTACACCTTC. The encoded protein is CASSTYRGPYYGYTF.

This clonotype was observed many times. The rearrangement uses TRBV7-2 and TRBJ2-7; 9 positions agree with TRBD1. Germline lookup yields CDR1 SGHTA and CDR2 FQGNSA. The trim removed 1 base at V and 6 bases at J, leaving 4 bases unmatched. The CDR3 spans 14 residues. The CDR3 DNA follows: TGTGCCAGCAGCTTAGTTACGACAGGGGGCGAGCAGTACTTC. Residues: CASSLVTTGGEQYF.

This chain joins TRBV7-2 and TRBJ1-5, with no clear D. This CDR3 has 17 residues. V was shortened by 7 bases and J by 5 bases, with 24 bases between the two germline ends. Germline CDR1 SGHTA, CDR2 FQGNSA. CDR3 protein: CASTPASKENGDQPQHF. DNA of the CDR3: TGTGCCAGCACCCCGGCTTCTAAGGAGAATGGGGATCAGCCCCAGCATTTT. Looking up the rest from reference TRBV7-2 and TRBJ1-5 gives the full variable domain: GAGVSQSPSNKVTEKGKDVELRCDPISGHTALYWYRQSLGQGLEFLIYFQGNSAPDKSGLPSDRFSAERTGGSVSTLTIQRTQQEDSAVYLCASTPASKENGDQPQHFGDGTRLSIL.

The V and J genes are TRBV28 and TRBJ1-5; TRBD1 matches 7 bases. Germline V lookup: CDR1 MDHEN, CDR2 SYDVKM. This CDR3 comprises 15 residues. With 2 bases clipped from V and 4 bases from J, the junction kept 5 bases outside the gene matches. CDR3 protein: CASSLDRALNQPQHF. As DNA, the CDR3 is TGTGCCAGCAGTTTAGACAGGGCCTTAAATCAGCCCCAGCATTTT.

The table lists this clonotype with a few counts. The J gene is TRBJ2-3, the V gene TRBV6-5; D unresolved. The germline V and J ends were trimmed by 5 bases and 3 bases, with 18 bases remaining between them. Germline V gene sequence: CDR1 MNHEY, CDR2 SVGAGI. The CDR3 runs to 16 residues. CDR3 nucleotides: TGTGCCAGCAGTCAGGTTGGAAAGATGAGGACAGATACGCAGTATTTT. It translates to CASSQVGKMRTDTQYF.

This clonotype showed up just a few times. This chain connects TRBV12-3 or TRBV12-4 to TRBJ2-5; D is possibly TRBD1 (6 bases). CDR3 length: 15 amino acids. V was pared by 9 bases and J by 5 bases, with 22 bases between. CDR3 coding DNA: TGTGCCAGTACCCCAGGGCAGGGGCTGTGGGAGACCCAGTACTTC. Protein sequence: CASTPGQGLWETQYF.

This chain uses TRBV6-6 with TRBJ1-2; perhaps TRBD1 as D (6 bases). Trimming removed 5 bases at V and 8 bases at J, with 24 bases between. The CDR3 has 16 residues. The germline V gene has CDR1 MNHNY and CDR2 SVGAGI (reference sequence). The CDR3 DNA reads as TGTGCCAGCAGTCGGCCCGGGGGCGCGAACTTATGGGGCTACACCTTC. Translation gives CASSRPGGANLWGYTF.

The chain combines TRBV19 with TRBJ1-3, with 8 bases fitting TRBD1. Per germline, CDR1 LNHDA and CDR2 SQIVND (reference sequence). Trimming cost V 8 bases and J 4 bases; bases outside gene matches: 4. CDR3 length: 13 residues. DNA of the CDR3: TGTGCCAGTGGGACAGGTCGAGGAAACACCATATATTTT. Encoded protein: CASGTGRGNTIYF.

V and J are TRBV11-2 and TRBJ2-7; D call uncertain. Trimming pared 5 bases from V and 2 bases from J, leaving 10 bases between. The CDR3 runs to 13 residues. CDR1 is SGHAT and CDR2 is FQNNGV in the germline V gene. The CDR3 nucleotides read TGTGCCAGCAGCAGGGCAGTAACCTACGAGCAGTACTTC. Translated: CASSRAVTYEQYF.

This clonotype turned up a few times. This chain links TRBV4-1 with TRBJ1-2; tentatively, D is TRBD1 (5 bases). The CDR3 covers 13 residues. In germline, CDR1 is MGHRA, CDR2 YSYEKL. The ends were cut back, 5 bases at V and 3 bases at J, with 10 bases in the middle. In nucleotides, the CDR3 is TGCGCCAGCAGCACCCCAGGGTACTATGGCTACACCTTC. Its protein is CASSTPGYYGYTF.

This clonotype was counted many times. This chain connects TRBV7-8 to TRBJ1-2, with D possibly matching TRBD1 (5 bases). The V end was cut by 3 bases, the J end by 4 bases, with 6 bases between. From germline, CDR1 is SGHVS and CDR2 FQNEAQ. The CDR3 is 12 residues long. The CDR3 region has the DNA TGTGCCAGCAGCTTCGGGGGCTATGGCTACACCTTC. Its protein is CASSFGGYGYTF. The full variable domain, its missing parts supplied by reference TRBV7-8 and TRBJ1-2, is GAGVSQSPRYKVAKRGQDVALRCDPISGHVSLFWYQQALGQGPEFLTYFQNEAQLDKSGLPSDRFFAERPEGSVSTLKIQRTQQEDSAVYLCASSFGGYGYTFGSGTRLTVV.

The V call is TRBV18, the J call TRBJ2-1, with TRBD2 identical over 8 bases. The germline CDR1 and CDR2 sequences are KGHSH and LQKENI. Trimming cost V 6 bases and J 8 bases; bases outside gene matches: 12. The CDR3 is made up of 15 amino acids. The CDR3 sequence is CASSPPGGGRYEQFF. DNA of the CDR3: TGTGCCAGCTCTCCCCCCGGGGGGGGCCGCTATGAGCAGTTCTTC.

V gene TRBV7-9 combines with J gene TRBJ2-2; tentatively, D is TRBD1 (7 bases). This CDR3 region has 15 residues. V was cut by 7 bases and J by 1 base, with 13 bases left in between. CDR1 is SEHNR and CDR2 is FQNEAQ in the germline V gene (reference sequence). CDR3 nucleotides: TGTGCCAGCAACCCGGGGGACAGGAACACCGGGGAGCTGTTTTTT. It encodes CASNPGDRNTGELFF.

CDR3 region: CASSGLLAGVTGDTQYF. CDR3 DNA: TGTGCCAGCAGTGGACTACTAGCGGGAGTCACGGGAGATACGCAGTATTTT. V and J are TRBV25-1 and TRBJ2-3, with 11 positions matching TRBD2. J was trimmed by 5 bases and V by 4 bases; bases with no gene match: 11. CDR3 size: 17 residues. From germline, CDR1 is MGHDK and CDR2 SYGVNS.

The rearrangement links TRBV6-2 or TRBV6-3 to TRBJ2-1; D is possibly TRBD1 (5 bases). Germline loops: CDR1 MNHEY, CDR2 SVGEGT. V lost 5 bases, J lost 0 bases, and 14 bases lay in between. There are 16 residues in the CDR3. This chain's CDR3 is CASSTAQGFSYNEQFF. The CDR3, as DNA: TGTGCCAGCAGTACGGCCCAGGGATTCTCCTACAATGAGCAGTTCTTC.